This record looks at one T cell receptor beta chain sequence and its context. Both 60 Vbeta primers and 13 Jbeta primers went into the PCR. How the authors handled the data: Later work found around 85 million unique TCR beta chains, with 9.5 million to 11 million shared. The protocol was immunoSEQ multiplex PCR, while the TCRdb copy is restricted to in-frame clones and leaves out a portion. The V and J calls and the clone size are those of that table, but D and trimming were determined from the DNA. The data contain about 170,000 clones, 70% to 90% of them singletons. The sample originates from a study of cytomegalovirus exposure and HLA in healthy donors. Trimming left V 0 bases short and J 4 bases short, with 15 bases between. The CDR3 is 16 amino acids. Germline V gene lookup returns CDR1 SGHNT and CDR2 YYREEE (reference sequence).

This chain joins TRBV5-4 and TRBJ2-3, with TRBD2 as a possible D gene (6 bases). Sequencing input: PBMCs. This TCR derives from a man aged 30-40 years in good health and CMV-seropositive. The CDR3 loop reads CASSLAMGGGPDTQYF. The CDR3 region has the DNA TGTGCCAGCAGCTTGGCCATGGGGGGTGGCCCAGATACGCAGTATTTT.